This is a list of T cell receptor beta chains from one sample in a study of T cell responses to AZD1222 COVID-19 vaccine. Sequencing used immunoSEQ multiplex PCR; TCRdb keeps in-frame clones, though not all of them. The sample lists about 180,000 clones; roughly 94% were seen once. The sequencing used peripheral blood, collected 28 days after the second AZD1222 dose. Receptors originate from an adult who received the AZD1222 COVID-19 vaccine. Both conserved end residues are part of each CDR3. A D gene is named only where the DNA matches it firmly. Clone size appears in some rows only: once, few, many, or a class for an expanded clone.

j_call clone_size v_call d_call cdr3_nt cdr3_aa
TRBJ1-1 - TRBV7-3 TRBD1 TGTGCCAGCAGCCGACAGGGCGGGAACACTGAAGCTTTCTTT CASSRQGGNTEAFF
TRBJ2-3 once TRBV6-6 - TGTGCCAGCAGCCTTACCTACCTCGGCGCAGATACGCAGTATTTT CASSLTYLGADTQYF
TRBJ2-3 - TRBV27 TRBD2 TGTGCCAGCAGTCAACGACTAGCGGGAACCACCCGGGACACGCAGTATTTT CASSQRLAGTTRDTQYF
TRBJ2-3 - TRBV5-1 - TGCGCCAGCAGCTTGGAGGGCAGGGATGCAGATACGCAGTATTTT CASSLEGRDADTQYF
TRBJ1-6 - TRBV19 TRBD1 TGTGCCAGTACTGCGGACAGGGCAAGAAATTCACCCCTCCACTTT CASTADRARNSPLHF
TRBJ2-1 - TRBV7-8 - TGTGCCAGCAGCTTAGCACTAGCACGGTACAATGAGCAGTTCTTC CASSLALARYNEQFF
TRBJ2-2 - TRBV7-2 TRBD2 TGTGCCAGCAGCCTGACTAGCGGGAGGGCCGTAGACACCGGGGAGCTGTTTTTT CASSLTSGRAVDTGELFF
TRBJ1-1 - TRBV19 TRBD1 TGTGCCAGTAGTCACCCCCGGGGGGGACAGATGAACACTGAAGCTTTCTTT CASSHPRGGQMNTEAFF
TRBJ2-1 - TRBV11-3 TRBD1 TGTGCCAGCAGCCGACAAGGACAGGGTGGTAATGAGCAGTTCTTC CASSRQGQGGNEQFF
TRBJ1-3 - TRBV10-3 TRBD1 TGTGCCATGACGGACCCAGGGGGCTTTGGAAACACCATATATTTT CAMTDPGGFGNTIYF
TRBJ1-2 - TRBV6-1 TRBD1 TGTGCCAGCAGTGATATGACAGGGGGCATTTTTGGCTACACCTTC CASSDMTGGIFGYTF
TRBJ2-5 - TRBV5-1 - TGCGCCAGCAGCTTCAGGGAAAGAGAGACCCAGTACTTC CASSFRERETQYF
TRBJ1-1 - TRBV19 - TGTGCCAGTAGTATGTTAAACTCAAACACTGAAGCTTTCTTT CASSMLNSNTEAFF
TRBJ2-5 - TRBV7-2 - TGTGCCAGCAGCTTAGGACTACCCCAAGAGACCCAGTACTTC CASSLGLPQETQYF
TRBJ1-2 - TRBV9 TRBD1 TGTGCCAGCAGCGTAGCTCAGGGGGACTATGGCTACACCTTC CASSVAQGDYGYTF
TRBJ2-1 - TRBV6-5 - TGTGCCAGCACCAATCTAGCCCTTGAGCAGTTCTTC CASTNLALEQFF
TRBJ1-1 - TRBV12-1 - TGTGCCAGCAGCTTTGCCCCCGACAGGATGAACACTGAAGCTTTCTTT CASSFAPDRMNTEAFF
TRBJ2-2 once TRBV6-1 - TGTGCCAGCAGTGAATCCGTCGACACCGGGGAGCTGTTTTTT CASSESVDTGELFF
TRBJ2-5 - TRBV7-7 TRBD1 TGTGCCAGCAGCTTAGGACAGGGTGTAGGGGAGACCCAGTACTTC CASSLGQGVGETQYF
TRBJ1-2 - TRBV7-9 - TGTGCCAGCAGCTTTGACAGTAACTATGGCTACACCTTC CASSFDSNYGYTF
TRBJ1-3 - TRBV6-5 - TGTGCCAGCCAAGGGGACTCTGGAAACACCATATATTTT CASQGDSGNTIYF
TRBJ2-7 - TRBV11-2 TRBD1 TGTGCCAGCATCCAGGACAGGGCATTTAACGAGCAGTACTTC CASIQDRAFNEQYF
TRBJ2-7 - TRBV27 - TGTGCCAGCAGTTCCGGGACACCCTACCCCTACGAGCAGTACTTC CASSSGTPYPYEQYF
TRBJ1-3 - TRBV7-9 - TGTGCCAGCAGCTTAGATGCAGGCCCTGGAAACACCATATATTTT CASSLDAGPGNTIYF
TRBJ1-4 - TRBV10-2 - TGCGCCAGCAGTGACAGTTTGGGCACAGCCCCCAATGAAAAACTGTTTTTT CASSDSLGTAPNEKLFF
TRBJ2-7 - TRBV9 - TGTGCCAGCAGCGTAGAAGCCAGGGGCTACTACGAGCAGTACTTC CASSVEARGYYEQYF
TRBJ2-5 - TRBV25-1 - TGTGCCAGCAGTGAATTAGCGGTCCAAGAGACCCAGTACTTC CASSELAVQETQYF
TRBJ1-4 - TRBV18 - TGTGCCAGCTCACAGGGCACAGGGAATGCTAATGAAAAACTGTTTTTT CASSQGTGNANEKLFF
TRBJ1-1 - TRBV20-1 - TGCAGTGCTAGTCGGGCGTTCGGAGCTTTCTTT CSASRAFGAFF
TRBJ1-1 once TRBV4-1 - TGCGCCAGCAGCCAAAAGGGGAATCGAGAAGCTTTCTTT CASSQKGNREAFF
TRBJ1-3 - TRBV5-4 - TGTGCCAGCAGCTTGGATGCCTCTGGAAACACCATATATTTT CASSLDASGNTIYF
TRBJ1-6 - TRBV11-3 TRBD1 TGTGCCAGCAGCTTAGGAGGTACAGGGGGCTCACCCCTCCACTTT CASSLGGTGGSPLHF
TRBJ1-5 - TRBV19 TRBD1 TGTGCCAGTAGTCGGGACAGGGGAAGCAATCAGCCCCAGCATTTT CASSRDRGSNQPQHF
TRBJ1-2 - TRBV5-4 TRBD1 TGTGCTAGCCACGGGGGACAGGACCCTAACTATGGCTACACCTTC CASHGGQDPNYGYTF
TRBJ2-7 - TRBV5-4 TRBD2 TGTGCCAGCAGCGCTCCCGGGACGGGGGGAGGGATCTTC CASSAPGTGGGIF
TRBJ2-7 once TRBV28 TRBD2 TGTGCCAGCAGACTCCCTGGGGGGGCCTACGAGCAGTACTTC CASRLPGGAYEQYF
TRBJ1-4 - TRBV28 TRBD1 TGTGCCAGCAGCGCCGCGGGGGACAGATCGTCGAAACTGTTTTTT CASSAAGDRSSKLFF
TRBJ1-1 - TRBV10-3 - TGTGCCATCAGCTGGGGGACACGGACTGAAGCTTTCTTT CAISWGTRTEAFF
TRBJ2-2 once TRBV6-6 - TGTGCCAGCCTGATGGGGGAGCTGTTTTTT CASLMGELFF
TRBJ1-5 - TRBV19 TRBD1 TGTGCCAGCTCAACAGGGGGCGGCTATCAGCCCCAGCATTTT CASSTGGGYQPQHF
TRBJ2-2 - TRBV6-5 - TGTGCCAGCAGTTCCCTGGGTACCGGGGAGCTGTTTTTT CASSSLGTGELFF
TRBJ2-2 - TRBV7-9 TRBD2 TGTGCCAGCAACGAAGGGAGGGCGGGAGTAGGCACCGGGGAGCTGTTTTTT CASNEGRAGVGTGELFF
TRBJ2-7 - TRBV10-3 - TGTGCCATCAGTGAGGTCCAGTTGGGCGAGCAGTACTTC CAISEVQLGEQYF
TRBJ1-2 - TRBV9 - TGTGCCAGCAGCCCCGAGGAGGGCCTCTATGGCTACACCTTC CASSPEEGLYGYTF
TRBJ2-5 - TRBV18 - TGTGCCAGCTCTCGGGCCAGCGGGCAAGAGACCCAGTACTTC CASSRASGQETQYF
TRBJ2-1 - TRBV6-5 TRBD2 TGTGCCAGCAGTTACACTAGCGGGAGCTCCAATGAGCAGTTCTTC CASSYTSGSSNEQFF
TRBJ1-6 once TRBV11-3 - TGTGCCAGCAGCTTAACCCCCTTAAATTCACCCCTCCACTTT CASSLTPLNSPLHF
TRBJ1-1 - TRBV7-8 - TGTGCCAGCACCCCCAGCGTCACTGAAGCTTTCTTT CASTPSVTEAFF
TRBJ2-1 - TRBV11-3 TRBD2 TGTGCCAGCAGCTTAGAACTAGCGGGTTACAATGAGCAGTTCTTC CASSLELAGYNEQFF
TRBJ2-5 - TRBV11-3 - TGTGCCAGCAGCTTTGGTTCAGGGAAAGAGACCCAGTACTTC CASSFGSGKETQYF
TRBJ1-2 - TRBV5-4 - TGTGCCAGCAGCTTGGGGGCAGACGCCCACTATGGCTACACCTTC CASSLGADAHYGYTF
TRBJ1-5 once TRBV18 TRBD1 TGTGCCAGCTCACCAGACAGGGTTAGCAATCAGCCCCAGCATTTT CASSPDRVSNQPQHF
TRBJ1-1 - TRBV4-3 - TGCGCCAGCAGCCAAGATCGAATTATGATGGGGTGGCAGAGTGAAGCTTTCTTT CASSQDRIMMGWQSEAFF
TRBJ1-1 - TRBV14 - TGTGCCAGCAGCCGCCTGAGGGAAGTGAACACTGAAGCTTTCTTT CASSRLREVNTEAFF
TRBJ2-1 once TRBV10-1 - TGCGCCAGCAGTGCCTTGACGCAATCCGATGAGCAGTTCTTC CASSALTQSDEQFF
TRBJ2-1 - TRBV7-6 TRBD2 TGTGCCAGCAGCACTCGGACTAGCCGACCCTACAATGAGCAGTTCTTC CASSTRTSRPYNEQFF
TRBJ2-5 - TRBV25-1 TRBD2 TGTGCCAGCAGTATGAGGCTAGCGGGGGGCCCCTACCAAGAGACCCAGTACTTC CASSMRLAGGPYQETQYF
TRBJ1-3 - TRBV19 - TGTGCCAGTAGTATTTTCCAGGGTGGTGGAAACACCATATATTTT CASSIFQGGGNTIYF
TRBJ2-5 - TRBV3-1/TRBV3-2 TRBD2 TGTGCCAGCAGCCAAGGACTAGCGGGAGTACAAGAGACCCAGTACTTC CASSQGLAGVQETQYF